These 7 T cell receptor beta chains were sequenced from one sample in a study of cytomegalovirus exposure and HLA in healthy donors. The repertoire was sequenced with immunoSEQ multiplex PCR; TCRdb's copy has only in-frame clones and lacks some. The table has a few hundred thousand clones, roughly 88% seen once. Material for sequencing was PBMCs. Receptors originate from a woman between 18 and 30 years old in good health and CMV-seronegative.

This chain uses TRBV5-1 with TRBJ2-2, with 7 bases fitting TRBD1. Germline CDR1 and CDR2: SGHRS and YFSETQ. The CDR3 sequence is 16 residues long. Unmatched junction bases numbered 7, after V lost 5 bases and J lost 0 bases. CDR3 sequence reads: CASSTTGTANTGELFF. The CDR3 bases are TGCGCCAGCAGTACGACCGGGACAGCGAACACCGGGGAGCTGTTTTTT.

This clone was counted between two and nine times. The chain joins TRBV15 to TRBJ1-2, with 7 bases fitting TRBD1. The CDR3 sequence is 13 residues long. V shed 4 bases, J shed 7 bases, and the junction held 6 bases outside the gene matches. Germline-derived CDR1 and CDR2 are LNHNV and YYDKDF (reference sequence). CDR3 region: CATSTGQVAGYTF. Written as DNA, the CDR3 is TGTGCCACCAGCACAGGACAGGTCGCTGGCTACACCTTC.

The rearrangement uses TRBV5-4 and TRBJ2-7; maybe TRBD1 (5 bases). CDR1 and CDR2 from the germline V gene are SGHNT and YYREEE (reference sequence). Trimming took 3 bases from V and 6 from J, leaving 13 bases between them. The CDR3 is made up of 13 amino acids. The DNA for the CDR3 is TGTGCCAGCAGCTCCTCGGCAGGGTCCGAGCAGTACTTC. As protein: CASSSSAGSEQYF.

The V gene is TRBV6-1, the J gene TRBJ2-7; TRBD1 agrees at 7 bases. The CDR3 extends over 13 amino acids. The V gene end was trimmed by 5 bases and the J gene end by 0 bases; junction bases not matched to a gene: 1. Germline V gene sequence: CDR1 MNHNS, CDR2 SASEGT. CDR3 region: CASSWDSSYEQYF. The CDR3 region has the DNA TGTGCCAGCAGTTGGGACAGCTCCTACGAGCAGTACTTC.

The gene calls are TRBV6-5 and TRBJ2-1, with 9 positions matching TRBD2. Germline V lookup: CDR1 MNHEY, CDR2 SVGAGI. With 4 bases clipped from V and 4 bases from J, the junction kept 8 bases outside the gene matches. This CDR3 contains 16 residues. The CDR3 DNA is TGTGCCAGCAGTTCCGCCGGGACTAGCTTTTACAATGAGCAGTTCTTC. As protein: CASSSAGTSFYNEQFF.

The sample holds one count of this clone. V is TRBV2 and J is TRBJ2-5; tentatively, D is TRBD1 (5 bases). Trimming left V 6 bases short and J 0 bases short, with 8 bases between. Germline V gene lookup returns CDR1 SNHLY and CDR2 FYNNEI. There are 13 residues in the CDR3. The CDR3 nucleotides read TGTGCCAGCAGGTCAGGGTACCAAGAGACCCAGTACTTC. Its translation: CASRSGYQETQYF.

The gene calls are TRBV18 and TRBJ2-7; a possible D gene is TRBD1 (5 bases). The CDR3 spans 14 residues. Trimming cost V 6 bases and J 7 bases, with 19 bases left between them. Germline CDR1 KGHSH, CDR2 LQKENI. This CDR3 reads CASSLDSSPREQYF. In nucleotides, the CDR3 is TGTGCCAGCTCGCTCGACAGTTCTCCTAGGGAGCAGTACTTC.